A selection of T cell receptor beta chains follows, all from one sample in a study of PD-1 blockade in classical Hodgkin lymphoma. Some clones are missing from TCRdb's copy, which holds only in-frame ones; the method was immunoSEQ multiplex PCR. The sample has about 50,000 clones; 85% to 90% are singletons. Sequenced material: peripheral blood mononuclear cells (PBMCs), taken before the fourth cycle of nivolumab. The receptors here all came from a human donor with classical Hodgkin lymphoma. CDR3s leave out the opening cysteine and the closing phenylalanine or tryptophan. Clone size is stated in some rows and not others, as once, few, many or a class when expanded.

j_call v_call clone_size cdr3_aa
TRBJ2-5 TRBV9 NA ASSPQIGGGSQETQY
TRBJ2-3 TRBV10-3 NA AISPGDRTSGRSPRSDTQY
TRBJ2-7 TRBV7-6 NA ASSFLTAYEQY
TRBJ2-4 TRBV7-3 NA ASSLGANIQY
TRBJ2-7 TRBV29-1 NA SVESRYYEQY
TRBJ2-7 TRBV7-9 NA ASSLGARTRGESYEQY
TRBJ2-1 TRBV29-1 NA SVEEEGAVEQF
TRBJ2-5 TRBV13 NA ASSFRLGGVETQY
TRBJ1-2 TRBV18 once ASSPPEYLYGYT
TRBJ2-1 TRBV27 NA ASSRQGAGGRRDNEQF
TRBJ2-7 TRBV28 NA ASSFPIDSYEQY
TRBJ1-1 TRBV5-1 NA ASSLDRIETEAF
TRBJ2-3 TRBV6-5 many ASSYATQTWDTQY
TRBJ2-1 TRBV5-1 NA ASSLPGGDEQF
TRBJ1-5 TRBV19 NA ASSPDRGRGQPQH
TRBJ1-1 TRBV28 few ASKANTEAF
TRBJ2-2 TRBV6-4 NA ASSDRVTGELF
TRBJ2-1 TRBV9 NA ASSPRTSGSYNEQF
TRBJ2-3 TRBV6-4 NA ASSDQAAKVDTQY
TRBJ2-7 TRBV7-3 NA ASSFGQGARVGREEQY
TRBJ1-2 TRBV9 NA ASNSRQGAPNYGYT
TRBJ2-5 TRBV29-1 NA SGTTGTQETQY
TRBJ1-2 TRBV5-1 NA ASTPSPQTDNYGYT
TRBJ2-7 TRBV29-1 NA SVGAGVFHEQY
TRBJ1-1 TRBV7-9 NA ASPGGLNTEAF
TRBJ1-1 TRBV9 few ASSAGGLNTEAF
TRBJ1-6 TRBV30 NA AWSQGTGTSPLH
TRBJ1-2 TRBV19 NA AISTGAATGFLGYT
TRBJ2-5 TRBV6-5 NA ASSYGRAETQY
TRBJ1-4 TRBV9 NA ASSSTVYSNEKLF
TRBJ2-2 TRBV6-5 NA ASSYSPGLNTGELF
TRBJ2-7 TRBV12-5 NA ASMALDSYEQY
TRBJ2-5 TRBV29-1 once SVTPGRGQETQY
TRBJ1-1 TRBV5-1 NA ASSLDRYTEAF
TRBJ2-3 TRBV9 NA ASSLPRTFSTDTQY
TRBJ1-1 TRBV9 NA ASSDPGGVVTEAF
TRBJ2-7 TRBV11-2 NA ASSSRQGTNEQY
TRBJ2-7 TRBV18 NA ASSPPRGVESYEQY
TRBJ2-7 TRBV7-3 once ASSLSHPGYEQY
TRBJ2-7 TRBV2 NA ATQATSGFYEQY
TRBJ1-5 TRBV27 NA ASSPRWGDSNQPQH
TRBJ2-4 TRBV13 NA ASSRSSGNDKNIQY
TRBJ1-1 TRBV5-1 once ASSLTGENTEAF
TRBJ2-2 TRBV27 once ASRRLAGGPGTGELF
TRBJ2-7 TRBV10-3 NA AIRGATSGRSDPYEQY
TRBJ2-7 TRBV29-1 NA SVGHTGNEQY
TRBJ2-7 TRBV19 NA ASSMERVNSYEQY
TRBJ2-7 TRBV30 NA AWSPSQGYEQY
TRBJ2-1 TRBV9 NA ASSETTSGSPYNEQF
TRBJ2-7 TRBV6-1 NA ASGAYEQY
TRBJ1-4 TRBV6-1 NA ASSDTATNEKLF
TRBJ1-5 TRBV5-4 NA ASSLGGGGEPQH
TRBJ1-2 TRBV6-5 NA ASSDPDRVYGYT
TRBJ2-1 TRBV7-3 NA ASSPLGGKLGGEQF
TRBJ2-2 TRBV19 NA ASSSRTGYTGELF
TRBJ2-5 TRBV18 NA ASSPFSQETQY
TRBJ2-7 TRBV2 NA ASSERAGGGLEQY